This entry describes one T cell receptor beta chain. Its antigen is unknown. Per the germline V gene, CDR1 is SGHAT and CDR2 is FQDESV (reference sequence). Trimming shortened V by 5 bases and J by 2 bases, and 25 bases separated the two germline ends. This CDR3 region has 19 residues. The data originate from a study of cytomegalovirus exposure and HLA in healthy donors. In the study overall: Some 80 million unique TCR sequences came from HLA-typed donors in an early release. The study's findings and limits: It was assumed in the presence/absence analyses that sequencing depth was roughly uniform across donors. Serostatus for CMV was the only available immune exposure information.

It was with 60 Vbeta and 13 Jbeta primers that the PCR ran. Assay used: immunoSEQ multiplex PCR; TCRdb lists only in-frame clones, some missing. The data contain just over 65,000 clones, 80% to 90% of them singletons. Sequencing was performed on PBMCs. The rearrangement joins TRBV11-1 to TRBJ1-5; D gene ambiguous. This clonotype was obtained from a human donor in good health. The chain's CDR3 is CASSPTGSPQPRGNQPQHF. The CDR3 DNA sequence: TGTGCCAGCAGCCCGACTGGTTCGCCCCAGCCCCGAGGCAATCAGCCCCAGCATTTT.